This TCR beta chain was sequenced for a study of response to subunit inactivated influenza vaccine. Via MiXCR, TCRdb re-called the RT-PCR reads, giving one row per CDR3 protein. The sample records about 540,000 distinct CDR3 sequences, around 25% being singletons. This CDR3 spans 15 amino acids. With 2 bases removed from V and 1 base from J, the gap between germline ends came to 9 bases. Germline V gives CDR1 MNHEY, CDR2 SVGAGI. This sample also appeared in a second study, on T cells expressing NK-cell markers. From that paper: As the method of synthesis, 5'RACE template switching with UMIs yielded TCR beta cDNA.

This chain joins TRBV6-5 and TRBJ1-5; weak D call: TRBD1 (6 bases). This clonotype was sampled from a man between 50 and 59 years old who received an inactivated influenza vaccine. The source material was CD4+ T cells sorted from PBMCs, sampled about 13 days after vaccination. The CDR3 protein is CASSYRQGSNQPQHF. In nucleotides, the CDR3 is TGTGCCAGCAGTTACCGGCAGGGGAGCAATCAGCCCCAGCATTTT.